The clone carrying this T cell receptor (beta chain) was seen just once. Its antigen is unknown. Germline V gene sequence: CDR1 SGHNT, CDR2 YENEEA. Trimming took off 4 bases at V and 5 bases at J, with 15 bases between the two ends. The CDR3 is 15 amino acids. This specimen belongs to a study of vaccination effects on CD4 cells after COVID-19. Findings and caveats of the study: Cross-reactivity with common cold coronaviruses was shown by only 1 of 255 vaccine-induced clones in healthy vaccinees. In the late period after vaccination, infection- and vaccine-induced clones contracted markedly.

Culture lasted about 11 days before CD4+ T cell isolation. Two doses of either BNT162b2 or mRNA-1273 were given to each participant. According to the study, vaccine recipients showed no prior SARS-CoV-2 infection and negative nucleocapsid antibodies. IL-2 medium took the place of half the medium on both days 3 and 7. Here immunoSEQ multiplex PCR was the method, and the copy in TCRdb shows in-frame clones only, minus some. The data show 40,000 or so clones, with approximately 70% seen just once and roughly a tenth held by the top ten. This specimen was CD4+ T cells from PBMCs cultured without peptide, taken after COVID-19 vaccination. The chain uses TRBV11-3 and TRBJ2-1; D is perhaps TRBD2 (6 bases). The source is a human donor who received a COVID-19 vaccine. CDR3 amino acids: CASSSRESGHNEQFF. The CDR3 DNA reads TGTGCCAGCAGCTCCCGGGAGAGTGGCCACAATGAGCAGTTCTTC.